This T cell receptor beta chain emerged from a study of patients and donors after allogeneic stem cell transplantation. TCRdb processed the RT-PCR reads anew with MiXCR; each CDR3 protein has one entry. This sample has about 160,000 distinct CDR3 sequences, with about 36% found just once. Trimming removed 0 bases from V and 9 bases from J, with 6 bases in between. Germline CDR1 is MGHRA and CDR2 is YSYEKL. This CDR3 has 13 amino acids. This clonotype was seen only a few times. The sequence was obtained from a human donor who was either an allogeneic HSCT recipient or a stem cell or donor lymphocyte infusion donor (not recorded which). It is not recorded whose cells these are; they may come from a transplant donor. Input material: blood, either unsorted or a sorted T cell fraction (not recorded which). The chain combines TRBV4-1 with TRBJ1-6; D not resolved. The CDR3 reads CASSQEFTSPLHF. Here the CDR3 DNA reads TGCGCCAGCAGCCAAGAGTTTACTTCACCCCTCCACTTT.